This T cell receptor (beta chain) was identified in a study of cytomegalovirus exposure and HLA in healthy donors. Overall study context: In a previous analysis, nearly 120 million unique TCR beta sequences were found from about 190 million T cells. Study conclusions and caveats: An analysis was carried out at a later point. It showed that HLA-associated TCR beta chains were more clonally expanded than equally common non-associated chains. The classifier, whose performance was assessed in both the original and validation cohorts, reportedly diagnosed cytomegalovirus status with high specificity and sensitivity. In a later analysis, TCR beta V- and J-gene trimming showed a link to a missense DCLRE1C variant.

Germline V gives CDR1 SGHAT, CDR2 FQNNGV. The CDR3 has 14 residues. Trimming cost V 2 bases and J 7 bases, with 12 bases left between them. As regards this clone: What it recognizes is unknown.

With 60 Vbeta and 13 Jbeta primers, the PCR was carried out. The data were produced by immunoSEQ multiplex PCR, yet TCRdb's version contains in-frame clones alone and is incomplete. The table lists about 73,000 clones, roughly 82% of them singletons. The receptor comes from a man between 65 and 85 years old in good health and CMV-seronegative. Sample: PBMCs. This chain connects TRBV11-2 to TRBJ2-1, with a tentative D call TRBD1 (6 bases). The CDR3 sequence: CASSLRTEKNEQFF. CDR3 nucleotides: TGTGCCAGCAGCTTAAGGACAGAGAAGAATGAGCAGTTCTTC.